This T cell receptor beta chain was found in a study of shared T cell receptors in the human thymus. The CDR3 sequence is 15 residues long. CDR1 and CDR2 from the germline V gene are SGHDN and FVKESK. The V end lost 0 bases, the J end lost 0 bases, and 6 bases lay between the germline ends. TCRdb keeps only in-frame clones here, not all; method: immunoSEQ multiplex PCR. The data hold just under 550,000 clones, with about 80% observed a single time. The sample also formed part of further work on human thymus T cells. That source notes: The authors found apparently biased V and J gene usage in thymic and blood repertoires.

This chain uses TRBV14 with TRBJ1-3; D gene ambiguous. This TCR came from a boy under two years old with a congenital heart defect. The sequenced sample was thymocytes. The CDR3 DNA is TGTGCCAGCAGCCAAGAGCCAGGCTCTGGAAACACCATATATTTT. Protein product: CASSQEPGSGNTIYF.